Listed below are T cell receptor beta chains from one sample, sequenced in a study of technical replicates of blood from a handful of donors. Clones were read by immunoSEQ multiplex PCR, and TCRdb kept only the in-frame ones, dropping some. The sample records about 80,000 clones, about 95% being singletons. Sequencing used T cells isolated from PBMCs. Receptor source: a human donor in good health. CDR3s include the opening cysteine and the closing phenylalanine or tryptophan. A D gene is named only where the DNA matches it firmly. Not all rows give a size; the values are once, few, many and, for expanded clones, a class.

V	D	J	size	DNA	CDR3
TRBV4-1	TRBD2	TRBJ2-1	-	TGCGCCAGTTCCTGGGGAGGGGATGAGCAGTTCTTC	CASSWGGDEQFF
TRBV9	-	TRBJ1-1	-	TGTGCCAGCAGCGTAGGGGGGGGGCTAATTATGAACACTGAAGCTTTCTTT	CASSVGGGLIMNTEAFF
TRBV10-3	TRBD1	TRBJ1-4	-	TGTGCCATCAGTGAGTCCGTGACAGGGGAACTGTTTTTT	CAISESVTGELFF
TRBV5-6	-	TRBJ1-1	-	TGTGCCAGCAGCTTTTTCAGGGCTGGGGCTGAAGCTTTCTTT	CASSFFRAGAEAFF
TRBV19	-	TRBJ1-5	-	TGTGCCAGTAGTATCTCAGGTACGGTGAGCAATCAGCCCCAGCATTTT	CASSISGTVSNQPQHF
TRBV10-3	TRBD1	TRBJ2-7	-	TGTGCCATCAGTAACGACAGGGACTACGAGCAGTACTTC	CAISNDRDYEQYF
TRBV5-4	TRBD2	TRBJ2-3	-	TGTGCCAGCAGCTTCCTAGCGGGACAAGGCGATACGCAGTATTTT	CASSFLAGQGDTQYF
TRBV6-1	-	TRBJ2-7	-	TGTGCCAGCAGTACAGGGCTATTCTACGAGCAGTACTTC	CASSTGLFYEQYF
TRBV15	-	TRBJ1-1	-	TGTGCCACCAGGCACATGAACACTGAAGCTTTCTTT	CATRHMNTEAFF
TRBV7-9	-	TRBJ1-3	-	TGTGCCAGCAGCAAAAGGACAGACCTCGGAAACACCATATATTTT	CASSKRTDLGNTIYF
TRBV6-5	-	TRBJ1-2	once	TGTGCCAGCAGTTACTCATCGGGGTTTGGCTACACCTTC	CASSYSSGFGYTF
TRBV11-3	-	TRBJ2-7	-	TGTGCCAGCAGCTTAGGTTGGCAGTCCTACGAGCAGTACTTC	CASSLGWQSYEQYF
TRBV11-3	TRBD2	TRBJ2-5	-	TGTGCCAGCAGCGTTGGACTAGCGGGACAAGAGACCCAGTACTTC	CASSVGLAGQETQYF
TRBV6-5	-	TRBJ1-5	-	TGTGCCAGCAGGAGGGGGGGGAATCAGCCCCAGCATTTT	CASRRGGNQPQHF
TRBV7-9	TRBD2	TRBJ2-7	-	TGTGCCAGCAGCTTCACTAGCGGTAGCTTTGGGGAGCAGTACTTC	CASSFTSGSFGEQYF
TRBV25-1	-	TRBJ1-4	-	TGTGCCAGCAGTGAATATATAACAGTAGGAAATGAAAAACTGTTTTTT	CASSEYITVGNEKLFF
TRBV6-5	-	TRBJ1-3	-	TGTGCCAGCACCCGGACATATAAAGGAAACACCATATATTTT	CASTRTYKGNTIYF
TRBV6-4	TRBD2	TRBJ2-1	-	TGTGCCAGCGCGGAGACTAGCGATCCCACAGATGAGCAGTTCTTC	CASAETSDPTDEQFF
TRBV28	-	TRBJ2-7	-	TGTGCCAGCAGTTTGGGGCCCGCACTTGGACAGCAGTACTTC	CASSLGPALGQQYF
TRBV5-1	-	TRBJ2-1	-	TGCGCCAGCAGCTTGAGCGGCACCTACAATGAGCAGTTCTTC	CASSLSGTYNEQFF
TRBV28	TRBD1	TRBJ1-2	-	TGTGCCAGCAGTTTCCCTCGACAGGGCAGCTATGGCTACACCTTC	CASSFPRQGSYGYTF
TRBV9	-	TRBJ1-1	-	TGTGCCAGCAGCGTAGACAGGGTTAGGAACACTGAAGCTTTCTTT	CASSVDRVRNTEAFF
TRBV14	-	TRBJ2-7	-	TGTGCCAGCAGCCTGGGCCTCTACGAGCAGTACTTC	CASSLGLYEQYF
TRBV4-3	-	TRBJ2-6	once	TGCGCCAGCAGCGTTCAGGGGGCCAACGTCCTGACTTTC	CASSVQGANVLTF
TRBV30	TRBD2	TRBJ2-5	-	TGTGCCTGGAGTCTGAGAGCGGGAGGGCGAGAGACCCAGTACTTC	CAWSLRAGGRETQYF
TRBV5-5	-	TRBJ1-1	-	TGTGCCAGCAGCTTGATGTCGGCGGATGGCACTGAAGCTTTCTTT	CASSLMSADGTEAFF
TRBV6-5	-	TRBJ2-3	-	TGTGCCAGCAGCCGCGGGCGGACCGCAGATACGCAGTATTTT	CASSRGRTADTQYF
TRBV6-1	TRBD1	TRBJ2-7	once	TGTGCCAGCAGCCGGGACAGGGGGATCGAGCAGTACTTC	CASSRDRGIEQYF
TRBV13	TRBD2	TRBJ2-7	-	TGTGCCAGCAGCTCGAAGACGGGACTAGCCCAGAGCTCCTACGAGCAGTACTTC	CASSSKTGLAQSSYEQYF
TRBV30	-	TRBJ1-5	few	TGTGCCTGGAGGGGGCCGGGGGGACATCAGCCCCAGCATTTT	CAWRGPGGHQPQHF
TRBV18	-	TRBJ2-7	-	TGTGCCAGCTCCGGTGATACCTACGAGCAGTACTTC	CASSGDTYEQYF
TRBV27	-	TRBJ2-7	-	TGTGCCAGCAGTTCCTCCTCCTACGAGCAGTACTTC	CASSSSSYEQYF